This TCR beta chain emerged from a study of memory CD4+ T cells and cytomegalovirus serostatus. Study summary: This sample comes from healthy Belgian adults, about 10 CMV seropositive, approximately 22 seronegative.

Single viable CD3+CD4+CD8-CD45RO+ cells were sorted as the memory CD4+ T cells. Per germline, CDR1 SNHLY and CDR2 FYNNEI. V lost 6 bases to trimming and J lost 2 bases; unmatched junction nucleotides: 1. CDR3 length equals 13 residues. TCRdb keeps only in-frame clones here, not all; method: immunoSEQ multiplex PCR. The sample contains under 50,000 clones, roughly 78% of which appear only once. The J gene is TRBJ1-5, the V gene TRBV2, with 7 bases that match TRBD1. The source material was memory CD4+ T cells from blood. The TCR sequence derives from an adult in good health and CMV-seropositive. The CDR3 DNA is TGTGCCAGCAGAGGACAGGGCAATCAGCCCCAGCATTTT. It is translated as CASRGQGNQPQHF.